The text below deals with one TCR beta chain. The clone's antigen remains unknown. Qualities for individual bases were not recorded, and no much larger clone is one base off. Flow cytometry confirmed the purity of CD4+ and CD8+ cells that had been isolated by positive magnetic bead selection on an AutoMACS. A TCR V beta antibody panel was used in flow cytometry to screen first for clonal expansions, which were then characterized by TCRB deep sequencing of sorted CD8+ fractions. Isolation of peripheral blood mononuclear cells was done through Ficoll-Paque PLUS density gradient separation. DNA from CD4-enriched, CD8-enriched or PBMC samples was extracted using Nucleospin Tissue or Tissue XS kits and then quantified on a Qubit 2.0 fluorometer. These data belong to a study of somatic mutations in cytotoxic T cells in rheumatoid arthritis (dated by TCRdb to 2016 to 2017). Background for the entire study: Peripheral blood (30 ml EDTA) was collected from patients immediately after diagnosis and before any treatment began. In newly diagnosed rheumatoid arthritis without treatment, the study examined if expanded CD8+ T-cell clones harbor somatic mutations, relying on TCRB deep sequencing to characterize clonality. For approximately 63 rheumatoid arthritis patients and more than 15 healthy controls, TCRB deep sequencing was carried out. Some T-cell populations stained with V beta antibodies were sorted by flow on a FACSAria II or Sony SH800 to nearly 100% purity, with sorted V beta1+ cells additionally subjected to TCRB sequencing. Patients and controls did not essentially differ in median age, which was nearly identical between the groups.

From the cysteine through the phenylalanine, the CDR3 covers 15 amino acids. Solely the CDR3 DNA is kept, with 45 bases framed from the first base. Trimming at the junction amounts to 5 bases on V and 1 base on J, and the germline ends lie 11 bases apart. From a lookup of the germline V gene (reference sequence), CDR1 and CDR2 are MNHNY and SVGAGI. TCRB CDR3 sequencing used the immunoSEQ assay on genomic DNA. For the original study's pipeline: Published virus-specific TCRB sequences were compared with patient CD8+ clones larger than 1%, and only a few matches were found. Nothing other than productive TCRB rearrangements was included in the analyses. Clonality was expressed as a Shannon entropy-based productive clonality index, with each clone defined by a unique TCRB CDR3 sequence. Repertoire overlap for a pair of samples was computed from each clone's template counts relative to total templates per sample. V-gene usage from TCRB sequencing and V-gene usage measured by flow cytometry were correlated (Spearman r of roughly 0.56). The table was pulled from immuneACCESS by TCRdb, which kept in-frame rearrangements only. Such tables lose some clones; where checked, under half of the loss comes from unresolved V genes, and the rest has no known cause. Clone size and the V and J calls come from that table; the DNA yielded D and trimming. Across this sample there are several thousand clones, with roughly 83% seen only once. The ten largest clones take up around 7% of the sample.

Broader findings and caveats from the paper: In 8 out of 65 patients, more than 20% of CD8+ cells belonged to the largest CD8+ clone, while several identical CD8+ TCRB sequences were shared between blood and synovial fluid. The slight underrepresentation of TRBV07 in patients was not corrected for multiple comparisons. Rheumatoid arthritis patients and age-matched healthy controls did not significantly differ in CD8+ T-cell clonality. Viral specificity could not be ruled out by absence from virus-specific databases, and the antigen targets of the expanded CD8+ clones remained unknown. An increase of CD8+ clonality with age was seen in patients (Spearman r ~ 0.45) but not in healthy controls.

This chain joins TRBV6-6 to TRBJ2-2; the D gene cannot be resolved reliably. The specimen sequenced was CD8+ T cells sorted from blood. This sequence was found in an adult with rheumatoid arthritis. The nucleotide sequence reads TGTGCCAGCAGTCCCGCACGGTGGAACACCGGGGAGCTGTTTTTT. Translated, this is CASSPARWNTGELFF.